Below are 28 T cell receptor beta chains sequenced from a single sample in a study of shared clonotypes between healthy human individuals. TCRdb keeps only in-frame clones here, not all; method: immunoSEQ multiplex PCR. This sample has 2,100,000 or so clones; approximately 96% occur once, and the top ten carry 0.1% to 0.15%. The source material was naive CD4+ T cells sorted from blood. Subset specified: CD45RA+ positively selected. The receptor set was obtained from a young man in good health.

J is TRBJ2-7 and V is TRBV7-3; D is uncertain. CDR3 length: 16 residues. Trimming took 2 bases from V and 3 from J, leaving 17 bases between them. Germline CDR1 SGHTA, CDR2 FQGTGA. The CDR3: CASSLFPTTGGYEQYF. As DNA, the CDR3 is TGTGCCAGCAGCTTATTCCCGACCACGGGCGGCTACGAGCAGTACTTC.

This clone has more than one count but fewer than ten. The CDR3 DNA reads TGCGCCAGCAGCAAGGACCCCTATAATTCACCCCTCCACTTT. Translating gives CASSKDPYNSPLHF. The chain links TRBV5-1 to TRBJ1-6; no clear D. The germline gives CDR1 SGHRS, CDR2 YFSETQ. With 4 bases removed from V and 2 bases from J, the gap between germline ends came to 7 bases. This CDR3 is built from 14 residues.

This chain links TRBV28 with TRBJ2-5, with D possibly matching TRBD2 (5 bases). This CDR3 is 16 amino acids long. With 6 bases removed from V and 4 bases from J, the gap between germline ends came to 21 bases. The germline V gene has CDR1 MDHEN and CDR2 SYDVKM. CDR3 loop: CASRPASRGGRETQYF. DNA of the CDR3: TGTGCCAGCAGGCCAGCCTCTCGCGGAGGTCGAGAGACCCAGTACTTC.

Of note for this clone: Other DNA sequences from this sample encode an identical CDR3 as well. The chain has TRBV6-5 and TRBJ2-7; D possibly corresponds to TRBD2 (6 bases). Germline CDR1 is MNHEY and CDR2 is SVGAGI. CDR3 length: 12 amino acids. Trimming stripped 8 bases from V and 0 bases from J, with 8 bases between. The CDR3 loop reads CASRRGSYEQYF. In nucleotides, the CDR3 is TGTGCCAGCCGGAGGGGCTCCTACGAGCAGTACTTC.

The rearrangement joins TRBV5-1 to TRBJ2-1, with TRBD1 matching over 11 bases. V gave up 4 bases and J gave up 9 bases; unmatched junction bases: 6. Germline V CDR1 and CDR2: SGHRS, YFSETQ. CDR3 length: 14 amino acids. This CDR3 is CASSPGQGASEQFF. The CDR3 DNA reads as TGCGCCAGCAGCCCTGGACAGGGGGCGAGTGAGCAGTTCTTC. Supplemented by reference TRBV5-1 and TRBJ2-1, the full variable domain reads KAGVTQTPRYLIKTRGQQVTLSCSPISGHRSVSWYQQTPGQGLQFLFEYFSETQRNKGNFPGRFSGRQFSNSRSEMNVSTLELGDSALYLCASSPGQGASEQFFGPGTRLTVL.

The chain recombines TRBV18 with TRBJ2-5; no clear D. From germline, CDR1 is KGHSH and CDR2 LQKENI. V was shortened by 1 base and J by 5 bases, with 8 bases between the two germline ends. CDR3 size: 13 residues. CDR3 nucleotides: TGTGCCAGCTCACCACGGGCCGGTGAGACCCAGTACTTC. It yields the protein CASSPRAGETQYF.

Here the CDR3 reads CAWRVPGNTIYF. CDR3 sequence (DNA): TGTGCCTGGAGGGTTCCCGGAAACACCATATATTTT. V usage is TRBV30 and J usage is TRBJ1-3, with D uncertain. In germline, CDR1 is GTSNPN, CDR2 SVGIG (reference sequence). Deletions cut 3 bases from V and 4 bases from J, with 7 bases between. The CDR3 contains 12 residues. The full variable domain, its missing parts supplied by reference TRBV30 and TRBJ1-3, is SQTIHQWPATLVQPVGSPLSLECTVEGTSNPNLYWYRQAAGRGLQLLFYSVGIGQISSEVPQNLSASRPQDRQFILSSKKLLLSDSGFYLCAWRVPGNTIYFGEGSWLTVV.

The rearrangement uses TRBV7-9 and TRBJ1-4, with TRBD1 as a possible D gene (5 bases). The germline V gene has CDR1 SEHNR and CDR2 FQNEAQ (reference sequence). V lost 4 bases, J lost 7 bases, and 22 bases lay in between. The CDR3 totals 17 residues. The CDR3 region is CASSSLLDTRGTEKLFF. CDR3 bases: TGTGCCAGCAGCTCCCTTTTGGACACCCGAGGAACTGAAAAACTGTTTTTT.

This clone came up once. The genes are TRBV7-6 and TRBJ1-3, with 9 bases identical to TRBD1. The CDR3 consists of 16 residues. Germline CDR1 reads SGHVS; CDR2 reads FNYEAQ. Germline trimming cut 4 bases from V and 0 bases from J; bases unmatched to any gene: 4. The DNA for the CDR3 is TGTGCCAGCAGCTCCGGACAGGGGAGCTCTGGAAACACCATATATTTT. This encodes CASSSGQGSSGNTIYF.

The V and J genes are TRBV5-1 and TRBJ2-3, with a tentative D call TRBD2 (6 bases). Trimming took off 5 bases at V and 4 bases at J, with 14 bases between the two ends. The CDR3 sequence is 14 residues long. The germline CDR1 and CDR2 sequences are SGHRS and YFSETQ. CDR3 DNA: TGCGCCAGCAGTCCCGGTGGAGGGTCAGATACGCAGTATTTT. This gives the protein CASSPGGGSDTQYF.

Concerning this clone itself: Different DNA sequences within this sample yield the same CDR3. The chain recombines TRBV6-5 with TRBJ1-1; 7 bases match TRBD1. Germline assignment: CDR1 MNHEY and CDR2 SVGAGI. This CDR3 has 13 residues. Unmatched junction bases numbered 6, after V lost 6 bases and J lost 5 bases. The CDR3 region is CASSPTGRTEAFF. CDR3 sequence (DNA): TGTGCCAGCAGCCCGACAGGGAGGACTGAAGCTTTCTTT.

This chain links TRBV7-2 with TRBJ2-3; the D is unclear. From germline, CDR1 is SGHTA and CDR2 FQGNSA. CDR3 size: 17 residues. Trimming removed 1 base at V and 2 bases at J, with 16 bases between. CDR3: CASSLVSLRFTTDTQYF. As DNA, the CDR3 is TGTGCCAGCAGCTTAGTGTCGTTGAGGTTTACCACAGATACGCAGTATTTT.

This chain joins TRBV12-5 and TRBJ2-7; D gene ambiguous. The germline gives CDR1 LGHNT, CDR2 FRNRAP. Between the trimmed V and J ends, which lost 6 bases and 0 bases, there was a span of 12 bases. The CDR3 length is 14 residues. The CDR3 region has the DNA TGTGCTAGTGGAGCTCAGGATATCTCCTACGAGCAGTACTTC. Translated, it gives CASGAQDISYEQYF.

The chain is built from TRBV29-1 and TRBJ2-3; 9 bases fit TRBD1. The J segment lost 5 bases and the V segment lost 5 bases, leaving 20 bases of the junction unmatched. CDR1 and CDR2 from the germline V gene are SQVTM and ANQGSEA. The CDR3 sequence is 18 residues long. The CDR3 nucleotides read TGCAGCGTTTTTACCATTAGTAGAGGACAGGGGATGGGAGATACGCAGTATTTT. This codes for CSVFTISRGQGMGDTQYF.

The V call is TRBV30, the J call TRBJ1-1; a possible D gene is TRBD1 (5 bases). Germline assignment: CDR1 GTSNPN and CDR2 SVGIG (reference sequence). This CDR3 spans 12 amino acids. The CDR3 protein is CAGQGVNTEAFF. Written as DNA, the CDR3 is TGTGCTGGGCAGGGCGTGAACACTGAAGCTTTCTTT.

The chain uses TRBV2 and TRBJ2-3; tentatively, D is TRBD2 (5 bases). From germline, CDR1 is SNHLY and CDR2 FYNNEI. The CDR3 spans 11 residues. The CDR3 protein is CGTTTRGTQYF. For the CDR3, the DNA is TGTGGCACGACGACCCGGGGTACGCAGTATTTT.

The CDR3 loop reads CAWSVQGANGYTF. Written as DNA, the CDR3 is TGTGCCTGGAGTGTCCAGGGGGCGAATGGCTACACCTTC. This chain uses TRBV30 with TRBJ1-2; 8 bases map to TRBD1. CDR1 GTSNPN and CDR2 SVGIG come from the germline V gene (reference sequence). The CDR3 contains 13 residues. Trimming removed 0 bases from V and 6 bases from J; junction bases left unmatched: 3. The full variable domain, completed using reference TRBV30 and TRBJ1-2, is SQTIHQWPATLVQPVGSPLSLECTVEGTSNPNLYWYRQAAGRGLQLLFYSVGIGQISSEVPQNLSASRPQDRQFILSSKKLLLSDSGFYLCAWSVQGANGYTFGSGTRLTVV.

Comments on this clone: Other DNA sequences in this sample translate to the same CDR3. This chain uses TRBV2 with TRBJ1-1; no firm D call. Germline V CDR1 and CDR2: SNHLY, FYNNEI. Trimming removed 6 bases at V and 0 bases at J, with 8 bases between. This CDR3 comprises 13 residues. DNA for the CDR3: TGTGCCAGCAGGGTTCTATTGAACACTGAAGCTTTCTTT. Translation gives CASRVLLNTEAFF.

This chain uses TRBV10-3 with TRBJ2-3, with D possibly TRBD2 on 6 matching bases. The CDR3 is 16 residues long. From germline, CDR1 is ENHRY and CDR2 SYGVKD. V was shortened by 6 bases and J by 4 bases, with 20 bases between the two germline ends. CDR3 loop: CAISPFSAGTADTQYF. For the CDR3, the DNA is TGTGCCATCAGCCCCTTTAGCGCGGGAACGGCAGATACGCAGTATTTT.

The chain is built from TRBV6-5 and TRBJ2-7; D ambiguous. There are 14 residues in the CDR3. Germline CDR1 and CDR2: MNHEY and SVGAGI. V dropped 2 bases and J dropped 2 bases, with 10 bases sitting between them. The CDR3 is CASSYAHRAYEQYF. CDR3 nucleotide sequence: TGTGCCAGCAGTTACGCGCATCGAGCCTACGAGCAGTACTTC.

This chain joins TRBV18 and TRBJ2-7, with 9 positions matching TRBD2. Germline loops: CDR1 KGHSH, CDR2 LQKENI. The CDR3 has 15 residues. Trimming removed 3 bases from V and 2 bases from J; junction bases left unmatched: 5. The DNA of the CDR3 is TGTGCCAGCTCACCCTCTAGCGGGGCAACCTACGAGCAGTACTTC. Translating gives CASSPSSGATYEQYF.

The chain uses TRBV6-5 and TRBJ2-5; TRBD1 might be the D (6 bases). The J call is in doubt because the DNA end fits TRBJ2-7 better. The germline gives CDR1 MNHEY, CDR2 SVGAGI. The CDR3 loop spans 14 amino acids. The CDR3 DNA reads TGTGCCAGCTCTAAATTACAGGGCCCCTACGAGCAGTACTTC. Translation: CASSKLQGPYEQYF.

Turning to this clone: This sample also contains other DNA sequences that code for the same CDR3. V gene TRBV5-1 combines with J gene TRBJ2-5; the D is unclear. V was shortened by 0 bases and J by 1 base, with 7 bases between the two germline ends. This CDR3 spans 14 amino acids. Per the germline V gene, CDR1 is SGHRS and CDR2 is YFSETQ. The CDR3 loop is CASSLAGFQETQYF. As DNA, the CDR3 is TGCGCCAGCAGCTTGGCCGGATTCCAAGAGACCCAGTACTTC.

About this clone itself: Additional DNA sequences in this sample encode the identical CDR3. V and J are TRBV19 and TRBJ2-3, with TRBD2 matching over 9 bases. J lost 0 bases, V lost 7 bases, and 5 bases had no gene match. This CDR3 spans 15 amino acids. Germline V CDR1 and CDR2: LNHDA, SQIVND (reference sequence). The DNA of the CDR3 is TGTGCCAGTACGGAGACTAGCGGAAGCACAGATACGCAGTATTTT. The encoded protein is CASTETSGSTDTQYF.

The sample holds one count of this clone. This chain's CDR3 is CASSERRSLETETQYF. In nucleotides, the CDR3 is TGTGCCAGCAGTGAGAGAAGGTCCCTGGAAACAGAAACCCAGTACTTC. The chain recombines TRBV6-1 with TRBJ2-5; D gene uncertain. The CDR3 runs 16 residues. Trimming left V 3 bases short and J 8 bases short, with 22 bases between. Germline V lookup: CDR1 MNHNS, CDR2 SASEGT.

The V and J genes are TRBV6-4 and TRBJ2-5, with D uncertain. CDR1 is MRHNA and CDR2 is SNTAGT in the germline V gene. The V end was cut by 2 bases, the J end by 3 bases, with 22 bases between. The CDR3 runs to 18 residues. Here the CDR3 reads CASSDLRLARYREETQYF. The CDR3 region has the DNA TGTGCCAGCAGTGACCTGAGACTCGCAAGGTACCGAGAAGAGACCCAGTACTTC.

V is TRBV11-2 and J is TRBJ2-5; tentatively, D is TRBD1 (6 bases). Trimming took 3 bases from V and 5 from J, leaving 13 bases between them. Germline-derived CDR1 and CDR2 are SGHAT and FQNNGV. This CDR3 is built from 14 residues. The CDR3 spells CASSFISDRETQYF. DNA for the CDR3: TGTGCCAGCAGCTTTATTTCCGACAGGGAGACCCAGTACTTC.

The J gene is TRBJ2-6, the V gene TRBV13, with no clear D. Germline V CDR1 and CDR2: PRHDT, FYEKMQ (reference sequence). The CDR3 consists of 13 residues. The V and J ends lost 8 bases and 0 bases respectively, with 5 bases between them. The CDR3 sequence is CASSNSGANVLTF. For the CDR3, the DNA is TGTGCCAGCTCGAACTCTGGGGCCAACGTCCTGACTTTC.